Presented here are 19 T cell receptor beta chains from one specimen sequenced in a study of vaccination effects on CD4 cells after COVID-19. Here immunoSEQ multiplex PCR was the method, and the copy in TCRdb shows in-frame clones only, minus some. The table records about 27,000 clones, 65% to 75% of them present only once. What these receptors recognize is not known. Ahead of sequencing, the ViraFEST assay grew antigen-specific CD4+ T cells using viral peptide pools. Isolating CD4+ T cells followed more than 9 days of culture. Nucleocapsid antibodies were negative in the vaccine recipients, who had never had SARS-CoV-2 infection. This sample comprised CD4+ T cells from PBMCs cultured with SARS-CoV-2 spike peptides, obtained before COVID-19 vaccination. All receptors derive from a human donor who received a COVID-19 vaccine.

As DNA, the CDR3 is TGTGCCATCACAAGGGACGGAACTTACGAGCAGTACTTC. Its translation: CAITRDGTYEQYF. This sequence joins TRBV6-5 and TRBJ2-7, with D tentatively TRBD1 or TRBD2 (5 bases each). V lost 10 bases to trimming and J lost 4 bases, with 17 bases between them. CDR1 is MNHEY and CDR2 is SVGAGI in the germline V gene. The CDR3 runs 13 residues.

V is TRBV23-1 and J is TRBJ1-1; 7 nucleotides match TRBD1. TRBV23-1 is recorded as an ORF, its role being uncertain. V shed 3 bases and J 1 base; nucleotides not matched to a gene: 8. This CDR3 contains 16 residues. Here the CDR3 reads CASSHTYRGPNTEAFF. CDR3 DNA sequence: TGCGCCAGCAGTCATACGTACAGGGGCCCGAACACTGAAGCTTTCTTT.

This chain uses TRBV2 with TRBJ1-6, with a tentative D call TRBD1 (5 bases). Between the trimmed V and J ends, which lost 6 bases and 10 bases, there was a span of 16 bases. Per germline, CDR1 SNHLY and CDR2 FYNNEI. There are 14 residues in the CDR3. The CDR3 spells CASRGVAGGSPLHF. The CDR3 coding sequence is TGTGCCAGCAGGGGGGTTGCGGGGGGGTCACCCCTCCACTTT.

This chain connects TRBV18 to TRBJ2-1, with 9 bases aligning to TRBD2. CDR1 and CDR2 (germline): KGHSH, LQKENI. V lost 3 bases and J lost 2; bases outside the gene matches: 5. This CDR3 is built from 16 residues. CDR3 residues: CASSPPGLATYNEQFF. The CDR3 DNA reads as TGTGCCAGCTCACCTCCGGGACTAGCCACCTACAATGAGCAGTTCTTC.

This clone is a singleton in its sample. The chain has TRBV27 and TRBJ2-5; a possible D gene is TRBD1 (6 bases). Deletions cut 4 bases from V and 4 bases from J, with 13 bases between. The CDR3 loop spans 14 amino acids. Germline-derived CDR1 and CDR2 are MNHEY and SMNVEV (reference sequence). CDR3 amino acids: CASSSGAGSETQYF. Here the CDR3 DNA reads TGTGCCAGCAGTTCAGGGGCAGGGTCAGAGACCCAGTACTTC.

This clone is medium-sized (0.01 to 0.1%) within its sample. The chain recombines TRBV28 with TRBJ1-2; D unresolved. The germline CDR1 and CDR2 sequences are MDHEN and SYDVKM. CDR3 length: 11 residues. Trimming removed 4 bases from V and 8 bases from J, with 8 bases in between. The CDR3 bases are TGTGCCAGCAGTTGGTCGTACGGCTACACCTTC. Its protein is CASSWSYGYTF.

The CDR3 nucleotides read TGTGCCTGGAGTTCTGTAGATAATCAGCCCCAGCATTTT. This gives the protein CAWSSVDNQPQHF. The chain employs TRBV30 and TRBJ1-5; D uncertain. CDR3 length equals 13 residues. V lost 2 bases and J 4 bases, leaving 9 bases between the germline ends. The germline gives CDR1 GTSNPN, CDR2 SVGIG (reference sequence).

This chain connects TRBV10-2 to TRBJ1-5, with a weak D call TRBD1 (6 bases). The V gene's germline CDR1 is WSHSY and CDR2 SAAADI. Deletions cut 2 bases from V and 7 bases from J, with 12 bases between. The CDR3 sequence is 14 residues long. As DNA, the CDR3 is TGCGCCAGCAGTGAGGGTGGGGGCGGACAGCCCCAGCATTTT. Protein: CASSEGGGGQPQHF.

The gene calls are TRBV5-1 and TRBJ1-1; 12 nucleotides match TRBD1. V gave up 3 bases and J gave up 2 bases; unmatched junction bases: 14. CDR1 is SGHRS and CDR2 is YFSETQ in the germline V gene. The CDR3 covers 19 residues. DNA of the CDR3: TGCGCCAGCAGCTCCACACCATCCGGGACAGGGGGCCTTAACACTGAAGCTTTCTTT. This translates into CASSSTPSGTGGLNTEAFF.

The chain carries TRBV5-8 and TRBJ2-7; weak D call: TRBD2 (5 bases). Germline CDR1 SGHTS, CDR2 YDEGEE. V lost 2 bases, J lost 3 bases, and 15 bases lay in between. CDR3 size: 15 residues. CDR3 in DNA: TGTGCCAGCAGCTTAGGAGGTACACCATACTACGAGCAGTACTTC. The encoded protein is CASSLGGTPYYEQYF.

The chain links TRBV6-5 to TRBJ1-2; the D gene is possibly TRBD1 (6 bases). In germline, CDR1 is MNHEY, CDR2 SVGAGI. The CDR3 has 14 amino acids. The V and J ends lost 0 bases and 7 bases respectively, with 12 bases between them. DNA for the CDR3: TGTGCCAGCAGTTACTCGACCAGGGGTTTTGGCTACACCTTC. Translating it yields CASSYSTRGFGYTF.

CDR3 nucleotides: TGCGCCAGCAGCCTTGTTCTGCGGGGGGGTACCAATGAGCAGTTCTTC. It specifies CASSLVLRGGTNEQFF. The chain employs TRBV5-1 and TRBJ2-1, with 9 bases lining up with TRBD2. Per germline, CDR1 SGHRS and CDR2 YFSETQ. V lost 4 bases, J lost 6 bases, and 11 bases stayed unmatched. This CDR3 has 16 residues.

The chain is built from TRBV3-1 (or the pseudogene TRBV3-2) and TRBJ1-4, with 10 bases matching TRBD1. V shed 4 bases, J shed 8 bases, and the junction held 16 bases outside the gene matches. CDR3 length equals 18 residues. CDR1 and CDR2 (germline): LGHDT, YNNKEL (reference sequence). The CDR3 reads CASSPVGTGVVLREKLFF. CDR3 DNA: TGTGCCAGCAGCCCCGTGGGGACAGGGGTTGTTCTTCGCGAAAAACTGTTTTTT.

About this clone itself: Additional DNA sequences in this sample encode the identical CDR3. The chain recombines TRBV5-1 with TRBJ2-5; D call uncertain. CDR3 size: 11 residues. Between the trimmed V and J ends, which lost 4 bases and 2 bases, there was a span of 3 bases. In germline, CDR1 is SGHRS, CDR2 YFSETQ. The CDR3: CASSLQETQYF. In DNA, the CDR3 is TGCGCCAGCAGCCTACAAGAGACCCAGTACTTC.

The chain employs TRBV7-9 and TRBJ2-2, with 11 bases aligning to TRBD1. Germline CDR1 and CDR2: SEHNR and FQNEAQ (reference sequence). CDR3 length: 18 residues. J gave up 0 bases and V 0 bases, and 3 bases lay outside the gene matches. Here the CDR3 reads CASSLARTGGTNTGELFF. In nucleotides, the CDR3 is TGTGCCAGCAGCTTAGCCCGGACAGGGGGCACGAACACCGGGGAGCTGTTTTTT.

For this clone: Its ends do not fully match the called genes, so a read error is possible. The chain's CDR3 is CASRDTLYGYTF. In DNA form, the CDR3 reads TGTGCCAGCCGTGACACCCTCTATGGCTACACCTTC. The genes are TRBV2 and TRBJ1-2, with D uncertain. The CDR3 consists of 12 residues. The germline V gene encodes CDR1 SNHLY and CDR2 FYNNEI. The complete variable domain, with remaining parts taken from reference TRBV2 and TRBJ1-2, reads EPEVTQTPSHQVTQMGQEVILRCVPISNHLYFYWYRQILGQKVEFLVSFYNNEISEKSEIFDDQFSVERPDGSNFTLKIRSTKLEDSAMYFCASRDTLYGYTFGSGTRLTVV.

The V and J genes are TRBV9 and TRBJ2-1, with 8 bases aligning to TRBD2. Germline assignment: CDR1 SGDLS and CDR2 YYNGEE. The CDR3 has 14 residues. J was trimmed by 6 bases and V by 2 bases; bases with no gene match: 4. The CDR3 protein is CASSVSGVSNEQFF. CDR3 DNA sequence: TGTGCCAGCAGCGTTAGCGGGGTGAGCAATGAGCAGTTCTTC.

The genes are TRBV6-5 and TRBJ2-1, with 7 bases matching TRBD1. The V segment lost 6 bases and the J segment 4 bases; nucleotides outside the gene matches: 9. This CDR3 spans 15 amino acids. The germline V gene has CDR1 MNHEY and CDR2 SVGAGI. The CDR3 loop is CASRREDRPYNEQFF. The CDR3 DNA reads TGTGCCAGCAGAAGAGAGGACAGGCCATACAATGAGCAGTTCTTC.

The chain couples TRBV5-1 to TRBJ2-5; a possible D gene is TRBD2 (6 bases). CDR3 length equals 11 residues. From germline, CDR1 is SGHRS and CDR2 YFSETQ. The V gene lost 5 bases and the J gene lost 5 bases, with 7 bases spanning the gap. The CDR3 sequence: CASREGETQYF. DNA for the CDR3: TGCGCCAGCAGGGAGGGTGAGACCCAGTACTTC.